This is a list of T cell receptor beta chains from one sample in a study of blood T cell repertoires in COVID-19. The method was immunoSEQ multiplex PCR; TCRdb's version includes in-frame clones alone and lacks a portion of them. The sample includes roughly 250,000 clones, about 79% seen only once; the top ten take around 9.9%. The specimen sequenced was peripheral blood. The receptors derive from a woman aged 80 or older with acute or convalescent COVID-19. Each CDR3 is given with its conserved first and last residue. D genes are given only for firm matches. Expanded clones are given a class, and other clones once, few, many or no size at all.

CASSSEGPRGGTF,TGTGCCAGCAGCTCAGAGGGGCCCCGAGGGGGTACCTTC,-,TRBJ1-2,-,TRBV7-2,13
CASSSRQGVRNGNEKLFF,TGTGCCAGCAGTTCCAGACAGGGGGTACGAAACGGTAATGAAAAACTGTTTTTT,TRBD1,TRBJ1-4,-,TRBV28,18
CASSPDRVSNQPQHF,TGTGCCAGCAGCCCAGACCGGGTTAGCAATCAGCCCCAGCATTTT,-,TRBJ1-5,-,TRBV7-8,15
CASSPNRGFGTEAFF,TGTGCCAGCAGCCCTAACAGGGGTTTTGGCACTGAAGCTTTCTTT,TRBD1,TRBJ1-1,-,TRBV11-1,15
CASSLGSGVSTDTQYF,TGCGCCAGCAGCCTAGGGTCGGGGGTGAGCACAGATACGCAGTATTTT,-,TRBJ2-3,-,TRBV4-1,16
CASSSLGAGTNEKLFF,TGTGCCAGCAGCTCCCTAGGTGCGGGGACTAATGAAAAACTGTTTTTT,-,TRBJ1-4,-,TRBV7-6,16
CASLMTGSNEKLFF,TGTGCCAGCTTAATGACAGGCAGTAATGAAAAACTGTTTTTT,-,TRBJ1-4,-,TRBV28,14
CASNMFAEAFF,TGTGCCAGCAATATGTTCGCTGAAGCTTTCTTT,-,TRBJ1-1,-,TRBV28,11
CASSSYDRGGSPLHF,TGTGCCAGCAGTTCCTACGACAGGGGGGGTTCACCCCTCCACTTT,TRBD1,TRBJ1-6,-,TRBV2,15
CASRRDRVNTEAFF,TGTGCCAGCAGGAGGGACAGGGTGAACACTGAAGCTTTCTTT,TRBD1,TRBJ1-1,-,TRBV28,14
CSVDKGVLTEAFF,TGCAGCGTTGATAAGGGGGTACTAACTGAAGCTTTCTTT,-,TRBJ1-1,few,TRBV29-1,13
CASSISPAGRNIQYF,TGTGCCAGTAGTATAAGCCCCGCAGGGAGGAACATTCAGTACTTC,-,TRBJ2-4,-,TRBV19,15
CASSDPGGPTDTQYF,TGTGCCAGCAGTGACCCCGGGGGGCCTACAGATACGCAGTATTTT,-,TRBJ2-3,-,TRBV27,15
CASSLAYGAGGRQETQYF,TGTGCCAGCAGCTTGGCCTACGGGGCGGGGGGGAGGCAAGAGACCCAGTACTTC,TRBD2,TRBJ2-5,-,TRBV5-4,18
CASSLESGGAVDEQFF,TGCGCCAGCAGCTTGGAAAGTGGGGGGGCCGTGGATGAGCAGTTCTTC,-,TRBJ2-1,-,TRBV5-1,16
CASSTRAGTSNTEAFF,TGTGCCAGCAGCACGCGAGCCGGGACATCGAACACTGAAGCTTTCTTT,-,TRBJ1-1,-,TRBV9,16